The entry that follows covers one T cell receptor beta chain sequence. At one end, the junction sequence differs from germline, possibly due to a read error. Peripheral blood came from all dose cohorts at three timepoints. This sample is part of a study of OX40 agonist ivuxolimab in advanced cancers. TCRdb's table, derived via immunoSEQ multiplex PCR, lists solely in-frame clones and lacks some. The sample shows some 19,000 clones, about 89% of them seen only once. The germline gives CDR1 SQVTM, CDR2 ANQGSEA. The CDR3 has 15 residues. This TCR was recovered from an adult with an advanced solid tumor such as melanoma, head and neck, liver or kidney cancer. This specimen consisted of CD4+ or CD8+ T cells sorted from blood, obtained in a trial of the OX40 agonist ivuxolimab. J is TRBJ1-1 and V is TRBV29-1, with 9 bases aligning to TRBD1. CDR3 loop: CSVKEGQGLETEAFF. The CDR3 DNA follows: TGCAGCGTTAAAGAGGGACAGGGTCTCGAAACTGAAGCTTTCTTT.